This T cell receptor (beta chain) was identified in a study of OX40 agonist ivuxolimab in advanced cancers. Study details: Having had anti-PD-1, anti-PD-L1 or anti-CTLA-4 therapy before was allowed, and approximately 40% had some.

CDR3 length equals 14 residues. CDR1 is SGHTA, CDR2 FQGTGA, per germline. Trimming took off 3 bases at V and 5 bases at J, with 11 bases between the two ends. Study-level results: Those patients achieving a partial response at 0.1-3.0 mg/kg showed among the lowest clonal expansion. Average numbers of expanded clones were greater in CD8+ T cells than in CD4+.

The protocol was immunoSEQ multiplex PCR, while the TCRdb copy is restricted to in-frame clones and leaves out a portion. This sample has roughly 68,000 clones, with 70% to 90% found just once. Peripheral blood came from all dose cohorts at three timepoints. Points on this clone: Its antigen remains unidentified.

The sample here was CD4+ or CD8+ T cells sorted from blood, taken in a trial of the OX40 agonist ivuxolimab. This receptor was taken from an adult with an advanced solid tumor such as melanoma, head and neck, liver or kidney cancer. The chain is built from TRBV7-3 and TRBJ2-1; D not resolved. The CDR3 DNA follows: TGTGCCAGCAGCTTTAGTGCCTACAACAATGAGCAGTTCTTC. Encoded protein: CASSFSAYNNEQFF. The full variable domain, completed using reference TRBV7-3 and TRBJ2-1, is GAGVSQTPSNKVTEKGKYVELRCDPISGHTALYWYRQSLGQGPEFLIYFQGTGAADDSGLPNDRFFAVRPEGSVSTLKIQRTERGDSAVYLCASSFSAYNNEQFFGPGTRLTVL.